This T cell receptor beta chain was recovered during a study of response to subunit inactivated influenza vaccine. V lost 0 bases to trimming and J lost 2 bases, with 8 bases between them. Looked up from germline, CDR1 is DFQATT and CDR2 is SNEGSKA (reference sequence). The CDR3 spans 14 residues. TCRdb recomputed calls from the RT-PCR reads with MiXCR, one row per CDR3 protein. The repertoire holds around 570,000 distinct CDR3 sequences, with approximately 10% as singletons. The same sample was also studied in work on T cells expressing NK-cell markers. In that study: UMIs were included in TCR beta cDNA generated by 5'RACE template switching.

The source was PBMCs from blood, collected on the day of vaccination. This sequence was found in a man between 45 and 60 years old who received an inactivated influenza vaccine. The V call is TRBV20-1, the J call TRBJ1-5, with unresolved D. CDR3 protein: CSAREVWGNQPQHF. Written as DNA, the CDR3 is TGCAGTGCTAGAGAGGTCTGGGGCAATCAGCCCCAGCATTTT.